The 17 T cell receptor beta chains below all came from one sample that was sequenced in a study of glioma-infiltrating T cells after dendritic cell vaccination. Time point meaning: after dendritic cell vaccination, including at tumor progression/relapse. Sequenced by immunoSEQ multiplex PCR; TCRdb stores in-frame clones only, minus some. The sample has about 87,000 clones; around 83% are singletons. Sequencing used blood, obtained after dendritic cell vaccination. The origin of the receptors is a human donor with glioblastoma.

The genes are TRBV19 and TRBJ1-1, with a tentative D call TRBD1 (6 bases). The ends were cut back, 7 bases at V and 6 bases at J, with 12 bases in the middle. The CDR3 has 12 residues. Per germline, CDR1 LNHDA and CDR2 SQIVND (reference sequence). CDR3 bases: TGTGCCAGTACCCACAGGGACGCTGAAGCTTTCTTT. Protein product: CASTHRDAEAFF.

Here the CDR3 DNA reads TGTGCCAGCAGCTTAGGAGGAAGACAGGGGGCCAATCAGCCCCAGCATTTT. Its translation: CASSLGGRQGANQPQHF. This sequence joins TRBV7-8 and TRBJ1-5; TRBD1 matches at 10 bases. Germline V gene data show CDR1 as SGHVS and CDR2 as FQNEAQ. V lost 1 base, J lost 3 bases, and 6 bases stayed unmatched. The CDR3 has 17 amino acids.

The chain couples TRBV27 to TRBJ1-3, with no clear D. The germline V gene has CDR1 MNHEY and CDR2 SMNVEV (reference sequence). The CDR3 contains 13 residues. The ends were cut back, 2 bases at V and 1 base at J, with 3 bases in the middle. CDR3 nucleotide sequence: TGTGCCAGCAGTTTACAGTCTGGAAACACCATATATTTT. Protein: CASSLQSGNTIYF.

The chain links TRBV6-1 to TRBJ2-7, with D maybe TRBD2 (5 bases). The CDR3 spans 15 residues. With 6 bases removed from V and 0 bases from J, the gap between germline ends came to 15 bases. Germline V CDR1 and CDR2: MNHNS, SASEGT. As DNA, the CDR3 is TGTGCCAGCAGGACTACTTCAGGTAGCTCCTACGAGCAGTACTTC. This translates into CASRTTSGSSYEQYF.

The chain uses TRBV18 and TRBJ2-7; D gene ambiguous. CDR3 size: 14 residues. The V end was cut by 2 bases, the J end by 6 bases, with 14 bases between. The germline gives CDR1 KGHSH, CDR2 LQKENI. The DNA of the CDR3 is TGTGCCAGCTCACCATCACCGGATAGCACCGAGCAGTACTTC. Translating gives CASSPSPDSTEQYF.

This clone was observed once. The chain links TRBV5-6 to TRBJ1-5; 9 nucleotides align to TRBD1. V shed 4 bases and J 9 bases; nucleotides not matched to a gene: 8. Germline V gives CDR1 SGHDT, CDR2 YYEEEE. The CDR3 is made up of 14 amino acids. The CDR3 bases are TGTGCCAGCAGCCGAGGGGACAGGGACGGGCCCCAGCATTTT. It translates to CASSRGDRDGPQHF.

At least ten counts were recorded for this clone. The chain joins TRBV2 to TRBJ1-2; no reliable D call. Germline values: CDR1 SNHLY, CDR2 FYNNEI. V lost 6 bases to trimming and J lost 3 bases, with 8 bases between them. The CDR3 extends over 12 amino acids. This CDR3 is CASRQSYYGYTF. The CDR3 DNA sequence: TGTGCCAGCAGACAGTCTTACTATGGCTACACCTTC.

This chain connects TRBV5-1 to TRBJ2-7; TRBD1 is a possible D gene (6 bases). Germline-derived CDR1 and CDR2 are SGHRS and YFSETQ. V was clipped by 4 bases and J by 4 bases, with 15 bases between them. The CDR3 is made up of 14 amino acids. CDR3 amino acids: CASSSLRGTYEQYF. The DNA of the CDR3 is TGCGCCAGCAGCAGTCTCAGGGGTACATACGAGCAGTACTTC.

V and J are TRBV7-9 and TRBJ1-1; D gene ambiguous. The CDR3 spans 12 residues. Trimming took off 2 bases at V and 3 bases at J, with 4 bases between the two ends. CDR1 and CDR2 from the germline V gene are SEHNR and FQNEAQ (reference sequence). The CDR3 reads CASSLPYTEAFF. The CDR3 DNA is TGTGCCAGCAGCTTACCGTACACTGAAGCTTTCTTT.

This chain joins TRBV4-1 and TRBJ1-1; TRBD1 agrees at 8 bases. The CDR3 has 16 residues. The J segment lost 6 bases and the V segment lost 0 bases, leaving 9 bases of the junction unmatched. CDR1 MGHRA and CDR2 YSYEKL come from the germline V gene. The CDR3 nucleotides are TGCGCCAGCAGCCAAGAAGTAGGACAGGGCTGGGCTGAAGCTTTCTTT. Translating it yields CASSQEVGQGWAEAFF.

This chain links TRBV7-2 with TRBJ2-7; TRBD2 matches at 13 bases. The CDR3 sequence is 14 residues long. Trimming cost V 5 bases and J 4 bases; bases outside gene matches: 2. Germline V CDR1 and CDR2: SGHTA, FQGNSA. The CDR3 DNA reads TGTGCCAGCAGCCGGACTAGCGGGAGTTACGAGCAGTACTTC. Translated, it gives CASSRTSGSYEQYF.

This chain uses TRBV7-9 with TRBJ1-1, with D unresolved. Trimming removed 5 bases from V and 1 base from J, with 11 bases in between. CDR3 size: 14 residues. Per the germline V gene, CDR1 is SEHNR and CDR2 is FQNEAQ (reference sequence). The CDR3 DNA reads TGTGCCAGCAGCCCGGCGGATGGGAACACTGAAGCTTTCTTT. Translating gives CASSPADGNTEAFF.

This clone was seen only a few times. The CDR3 nucleotides are TGTGCCAGCAGCTCCGGGGGAAGCCTATCTAGCACAGATACGCAGTATTTT. Its protein product is CASSSGGSLSSTDTQYF. The J gene is TRBJ2-3, the V gene TRBV7-6; D possibly corresponds to TRBD2 (6 bases). The CDR3 covers 17 residues. The V end lost 4 bases, the J end lost 0 bases, and 17 bases lay between the germline ends. CDR1 is SGHVS and CDR2 is FNYEAQ in the germline V gene.

This chain connects TRBV7-8 to TRBJ2-2, with D tentatively TRBD2 (5 bases). Germline CDR1 SGHVS, CDR2 FQNEAQ. The V gene lost 3 bases and the J gene lost 0 bases, with 11 bases spanning the gap. The length of the CDR3 is 16 residues. In DNA form, the CDR3 reads TGTGCCAGCAGCTTCCGAGAGGGCGCGAACACCGGGGAGCTGTTTTTT. It is translated as CASSFREGANTGELFF. Together with reference TRBV7-8 and TRBJ2-2, the CDR3 gives the full variable domain: GAGVSQSPRYKVAKRGQDVALRCDPISGHVSLFWYQQALGQGPEFLTYFQNEAQLDKSGLPSDRFFAERPEGSVSTLKIQRTQQEDSAVYLCASSFREGANTGELFFGEGSRLTVL.

The V and J genes are TRBV5-1 and TRBJ2-1, with 8 bases matching TRBD1. The V gene end was trimmed by 0 bases and the J gene end by 5 bases; junction bases not matched to a gene: 4. The CDR3 runs 15 residues. CDR1 SGHRS and CDR2 YFSETQ come from the germline V gene. The CDR3 DNA follows: TGCGCCAGCAGCTTGGCGGACAGGGAAAACAATGAGCAGTTCTTC. Protein: CASSLADRENNEQFF.

This rearrangement joins TRBV18 to TRBJ1-1; 8 positions agree with TRBD1. In germline, CDR1 is KGHSH, CDR2 LQKENI. This CDR3 is built from 15 residues. V shed 1 base, J shed 4 bases, and the junction held 5 bases outside the gene matches. In nucleotides, the CDR3 is TGTGCCAGCTCACCACAACAGGGGGTAGCCACTGAAGCTTTCTTT. This codes for CASSPQQGVATEAFF.

The chain recombines TRBV5-6 with TRBJ1-5; D may be TRBD1 (5 bases). Trimming shortened V by 4 bases and J by 4 bases, and 15 bases separated the two germline ends. The CDR3 is 15 amino acids. The germline CDR1 and CDR2 sequences are SGHDT and YYEEEE. CDR3 in amino acids: CASSPGGRTNQPQHF. The CDR3 nucleotides are TGTGCCAGCAGCCCGGGGGGTCGCACTAATCAGCCCCAGCATTTT.